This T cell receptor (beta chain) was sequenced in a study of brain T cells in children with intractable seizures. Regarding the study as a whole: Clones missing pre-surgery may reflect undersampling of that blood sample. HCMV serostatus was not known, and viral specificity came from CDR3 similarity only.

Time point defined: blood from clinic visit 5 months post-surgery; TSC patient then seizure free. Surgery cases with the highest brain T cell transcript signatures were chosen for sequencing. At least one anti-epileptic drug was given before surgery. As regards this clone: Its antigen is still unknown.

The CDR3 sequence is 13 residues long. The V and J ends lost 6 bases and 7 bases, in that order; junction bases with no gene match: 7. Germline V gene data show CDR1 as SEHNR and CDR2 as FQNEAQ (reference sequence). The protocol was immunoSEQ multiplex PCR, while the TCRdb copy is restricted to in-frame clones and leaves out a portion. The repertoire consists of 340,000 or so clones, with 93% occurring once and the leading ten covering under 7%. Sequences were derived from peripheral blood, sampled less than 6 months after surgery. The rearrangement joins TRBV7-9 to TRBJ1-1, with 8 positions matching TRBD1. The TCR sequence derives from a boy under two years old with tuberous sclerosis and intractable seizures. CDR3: CASRTGTGSEAFF. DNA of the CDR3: TGTGCCAGCAGAACCGGGACAGGAAGTGAAGCTTTCTTT.